A single sample is the source of the 31 T cell receptor beta chains below, sequenced in a study of cytomegalovirus exposure and HLA in healthy donors. PCR employed 60 Vbeta and 13 Jbeta primers. Profiled with immunoSEQ multiplex PCR; TCRdb holds only in-frame clones, not every one. In the table there are about 120,000 clones, roughly 72% of which are singletons. The material sequenced was PBMCs. These receptors were obtained from a woman aged 45 to 65 in good health and CMV-seropositive.

This chain uses TRBV27 with TRBJ1-1, with 9 bases matching TRBD1. The CDR3 has 14 amino acids. Trimming removed 7 bases from V and 5 bases from J; junction bases left unmatched: 8. Germline loops: CDR1 MNHEY, CDR2 SMNVEV (reference sequence). The CDR3 bases are TGTGCCAGCAATCCACAGGGGGCTAAAACTGAAGCTTTCTTT. It translates to CASNPQGAKTEAFF.

The chain uses TRBV19 and TRBJ2-3; D is possibly TRBD2 (7 bases). The CDR3 sequence is 15 residues long. The V and J ends lost 6 bases and 4 bases respectively, with 17 bases between them. The germline V gene has CDR1 LNHDA and CDR2 SQIVND (reference sequence). The CDR3 DNA follows: TGTGCCAGTAGAGCCTTGGACAGCGGGGCAGATACGCAGTATTTT. Translating it yields CASRALDSGADTQYF.

This clone was picked up one time. The chain recombines TRBV7-7 with TRBJ2-6, with D uncertain. The CDR3 is made up of 15 amino acids. Per the germline V gene, CDR1 is SSHAT and CDR2 is FNYEAQ (reference sequence). V lost 3 bases and J lost 3, with 9 bases in between. CDR3 DNA sequence: TGTGCCAGCAGCTTGGGTGCAGGTGGGGCCAACGTCCTGACTTTC. Its translation: CASSLGAGGANVLTF.

This chain's CDR3 is CASSQDRLVQETQYF. The CDR3 nucleotides read TGCGCCAGCAGCCAAGATAGACTAGTCCAAGAGACCCAGTACTTC. The chain recombines TRBV4-3 with TRBJ2-5; tentatively, D is TRBD2 (6 bases). In germline, CDR1 is LGHNA, CDR2 YSLEER. The CDR3 covers 15 residues. Trimming removed 0 bases from V and 1 base from J, with 9 bases in between.

The chain carries TRBV4-3 and TRBJ1-2; D uncertain. Deletions cut 8 bases from V and 1 base from J, with 11 bases between. Germline V gives CDR1 LGHNA, CDR2 YSLEER. CDR3 length: 13 residues. This chain's CDR3 is CASRPGVNYGYTF. As DNA, the CDR3 is TGCGCCAGCCGCCCCGGGGTTAACTATGGCTACACCTTC.

This chain connects TRBV27 to TRBJ1-1; no reliable D call. V was clipped by 5 bases and J by 5 bases, with 12 bases between them. The CDR3 consists of 13 residues. CDR1 is MNHEY, CDR2 SMNVEV, per germline (reference sequence). CDR3 sequence (DNA): TGTGCCAGCAGTCCCGCGTCGGGAACTGAAGCTTTCTTT. This translates into CASSPASGTEAFF.

The sample holds one count of this clone. This chain connects TRBV5-8 to TRBJ1-2; weak D call: TRBD1 (6 bases). V was clipped by 10 bases and J by 2 bases, with 18 bases between them. The CDR3 is made up of 14 amino acids. The germline V gene encodes CDR1 SGHTS and CDR2 YDEGEE. CDR3 sequence reads: CACFGTTKNYGYTF. In DNA, the CDR3 is TGTGCCTGTTTCGGGACAACGAAGAACTATGGCTACACCTTC.

The chain uses TRBV7-9 and TRBJ2-7, with 7 bases identical to TRBD2. Per the germline V gene, CDR1 is SEHNR and CDR2 is FQNEAQ (reference sequence). V lost 3 bases and J lost 8; bases outside the gene matches: 4. CDR3 size: 12 residues. The CDR3 here is CASSFGTTKQYF. CDR3 coding DNA: TGTGCCAGCAGCTTCGGGACTACCAAGCAGTACTTC. Full variable domain (rest looked up from reference TRBV7-9 and TRBJ2-7): DTGVSQNPRHKITKRGQNVTFRCDPISEHNRLYWYRQTLGQGPEFLTYFQNEAQLEKSRLLSDRFSAERPKGSFSTLEIQRTEQGDSAMYLCASSFGTTKQYFGPGTRLTVT.

The chain uses TRBV28 and TRBJ2-7; 7 bases match TRBD1. CDR3 length: 14 amino acids. Germline V lookup: CDR1 MDHEN, CDR2 SYDVKM. With V trimmed by 5 bases and J by 4 bases, 8 bases remained unmatched. CDR3 sequence: CASSRQGGSYEQYF. The CDR3 nucleotides read TGTGCCAGCAGTCGACAGGGTGGTTCTTACGAGCAGTACTTC. The entire variable domain, with the rest obtained from reference TRBV28 and TRBJ2-7, is as follows: DVKVTQSSRYLVKRTGEKVFLECVQDMDHENMFWYRQDPGLGLRLIYFSYDVKMKEKGDIPEGYSVSREKKERFSLILESASTNQTSMYLCASSRQGGSYEQYFGPGTRLTVT.

V and J are TRBV14 and TRBJ2-1, with TRBD2 as a possible D gene (6 bases). The CDR3 runs to 14 residues. Trimming shortened V by 5 bases and J by 3 bases, and 11 bases separated the two germline ends. Germline CDR1 SGHDN, CDR2 FVKESK. The CDR3 DNA reads as TGTGCCAGCAGCGAAAGCGGGTACTACAATGAGCAGTTCTTC. This encodes CASSESGYYNEQFF.

V usage is TRBV11-2 and J usage is TRBJ2-7; 7 nucleotides match TRBD1. Germline V gives CDR1 SGHAT, CDR2 FQNNGV. The CDR3 totals 15 residues. The ends lost 3 bases at V and 2 bases at J; junction bases unmatched: 7. CDR3 region: CASSLGAGGTYEQYF. DNA for the CDR3: TGTGCCAGCAGCTTGGGTGCAGGGGGAACCTACGAGCAGTACTTC.

J is TRBJ2-1 and V is TRBV6-1, with 10 bases matching TRBD2. Looked up from germline, CDR1 is MNHNS and CDR2 is SASEGT. J was trimmed by 6 bases and V by 3 bases; bases with no gene match: 5. CDR3 length equals 15 residues. The DNA of the CDR3 is TGTGCCAGCAGTGACGTGATAGCGGGAGGCAATGAGCAGTTCTTC. This translates into CASSDVIAGGNEQFF.

V is TRBV30 and J is TRBJ1-2; D uncertain. The CDR3 has 14 residues. V was shortened by 0 bases and J by 4 bases, with 12 bases between the two germline ends. Germline loops: CDR1 GTSNPN, CDR2 SVGIG (reference sequence). CDR3: CAWSVPYLPYGYTF. The CDR3 bases are TGTGCCTGGAGTGTACCGTACCTACCCTATGGCTACACCTTC.

The J gene is TRBJ1-4, the V gene TRBV28; unclear D gene. Trimming shortened V by 4 bases and J by 10 bases, and 16 bases separated the two germline ends. Germline loops: CDR1 MDHEN, CDR2 SYDVKM. This CDR3 comprises 14 residues. CDR3 region: CASSSELISIKLFF. The CDR3 region has the DNA TGTGCCAGCAGTTCAGAATTGATTTCCATAAAACTGTTTTTT.

The chain has TRBV7-2 and TRBJ1-1; 8 nucleotides agree with TRBD1. Trimming cost V 5 bases and J 4 bases; bases outside gene matches: 3. The V gene's germline CDR1 is SGHTA and CDR2 FQGNSA. This CDR3 spans 13 amino acids. The CDR3 region is CASSAGQGTEAFF. The CDR3 DNA follows: TGTGCCAGCAGCGCCGGACAGGGCACTGAAGCTTTCTTT. Full variable domain (rest looked up from reference TRBV7-2 and TRBJ1-1): GAGVSQSPSNKVTEKGKDVELRCDPISGHTALYWYRQSLGQGLEFLIYFQGNSAPDKSGLPSDRFSAERTGGSVSTLTIQRTQQEDSAVYLCASSAGQGTEAFFGQGTRLTVV.

The V gene is TRBV27, the J gene TRBJ1-1, with D perhaps TRBD1 (5 bases). Trimming removed 2 bases at V and 0 bases at J, with 7 bases between. CDR1 MNHEY and CDR2 SMNVEV come from the germline V gene (reference sequence). This CDR3 spans 14 amino acids. The DNA of the CDR3 is TGTGCCAGCAGTTTAATAGGGGTGAACACTGAAGCTTTCTTT. Translating gives CASSLIGVNTEAFF.

V usage is TRBV19 and J usage is TRBJ1-2; D call uncertain. V dropped 6 bases and J dropped 7 bases, with 9 bases sitting between them. Germline CDR1 reads LNHDA; CDR2 reads SQIVND (reference sequence). The CDR3 has 11 residues. The CDR3 region is CASRVKSGYTF. The CDR3, as DNA: TGTGCCAGTAGGGTAAAGAGTGGCTACACCTTC.

The CDR3 DNA reads as TGTGCCAGTAGTACCTCGAATAGCGGGAGGGCTTTGGCAGATACGCAGTATTTT. Translating gives CASSTSNSGRALADTQYF. This chain connects TRBV19 to TRBJ2-3, with 11 nucleotides matching TRBD2. CDR3 length: 18 residues. J gave up 4 bases and V 4 bases, and 13 bases lay outside the gene matches. Germline values: CDR1 LNHDA, CDR2 SQIVND (reference sequence).

This clone was recorded once. The gene calls are TRBV19 and TRBJ2-1; D is undetermined. With 6 bases removed from V and 1 base from J, the gap between germline ends came to 7 bases. The CDR3 runs 13 residues. Germline V gene lookup returns CDR1 LNHDA and CDR2 SQIVND (reference sequence). The CDR3 nucleotides read TGTGCCAGTAGCGACATTTCCTACAATGAGCAGTTCTTC. Amino acid sequence: CASSDISYNEQFF.

A single count supports this clone. The gene calls are TRBV19 and TRBJ1-2; D might be TRBD1 (6 bases). The CDR3 runs 13 residues. Trimming shortened V by 6 bases and J by 7 bases, and 15 bases separated the two germline ends. Germline V gene sequence: CDR1 LNHDA, CDR2 SQIVND (reference sequence). As DNA, the CDR3 is TGTGCCAGTAGGATCCCAGGGGAGTGTGGCTACACCTTC. Its translation: CASRIPGECGYTF.

This clone was counted only a few times. The chain couples TRBV7-3 to TRBJ2-5; 7 bases line up with TRBD1. Germline-derived CDR1 and CDR2 are SGHTA and FQGTGA. The CDR3 covers 16 residues. Losses at the gene ends were 5 bases for V and 3 bases for J; bases not matched to a gene: 12. This CDR3 is CASSLKKTGTEETQYF. In nucleotides, the CDR3 is TGTGCCAGCAGCCTAAAAAAAACCGGGACAGAAGAGACCCAGTACTTC.

The rearrangement links TRBV4-3 to TRBJ2-7, with 8 bases lining up with TRBD1. V lost 0 bases, J lost 2 bases, and 3 bases stayed unmatched. The CDR3 has 15 amino acids. Per germline, CDR1 LGHNA and CDR2 YSLEER. In nucleotides, the CDR3 is TGCGCCAGCAGCCAAGATCCAGGGGGCCCCTACGAGCAGTACTTC. Amino acids: CASSQDPGGPYEQYF.

This sequence joins TRBV4-2 and TRBJ2-3; 7 bases line up with TRBD2. The CDR3 totals 16 residues. With 4 bases clipped from V and 1 base from J, the junction kept 8 bases outside the gene matches. CDR1 and CDR2 from the germline V gene are LGHNA and YNFKEQ. In DNA, the CDR3 is TGTGCCAGCAGCCGGACGGGGGGAGGAGGCACAGATACGCAGTATTTT. It translates to CASSRTGGGGTDTQYF.

V is TRBV25-1 and J is TRBJ2-5; weak D call: TRBD2 (5 bases). Trimming pared 0 bases from V and 5 bases from J, leaving 13 bases between. In germline, CDR1 is MGHDK, CDR2 SYGVNS. CDR3 length: 15 amino acids. The CDR3 protein is CASSEYLYRGETQYF. Here the CDR3 DNA reads TGTGCCAGCAGTGAATACCTCTACAGAGGGGAGACCCAGTACTTC. Drawing the rest from reference TRBV25-1 and TRBJ2-5, the complete variable domain is EADIYQTPRYLVIGTGKKITLECSQTMGHDKMYWYQQDPGMELHLIHYSYGVNSTEKGDLSSESTVSRIRTEHFPLTLESARPSHTSQYLCASSEYLYRGETQYFGPGTRLLVL.

This rearrangement joins TRBV29-1 to TRBJ1-1; D unclear. This CDR3 has 13 amino acids. The germline gives CDR1 SQVTM, CDR2 ANQGSEA. V lost 4 bases and J 0 bases, leaving 9 bases between the germline ends. For the CDR3, the DNA is TGCAGCGTTGCTATCTCGATGAACACTGAAGCTTTCTTT. This gives the protein CSVAISMNTEAFF.

The J gene is TRBJ1-2, the V gene TRBV29-1, with D possibly being TRBD1 (5 bases). CDR1 is SQVTM and CDR2 is ANQGSEA in the germline V gene. V was cut by 2 bases and J by 6 bases, with 13 bases left in between. This CDR3 is 13 amino acids long. In DNA form, the CDR3 reads TGCAGCGTTGAATGGCAGGGATTCAATGGCTACACCTTC. This gives the protein CSVEWQGFNGYTF.

The J gene is TRBJ2-7, the V gene TRBV7-2; 7 bases fit TRBD1. The V segment lost 5 bases and the J segment 2 bases; nucleotides outside the gene matches: 3. Germline V gene data show CDR1 as SGHTA and CDR2 as FQGNSA. The CDR3 loop spans 13 amino acids. CDR3 sequence: CASSQGVTYEQYF. The DNA for the CDR3 is TGTGCCAGCAGCCAGGGGGTGACCTACGAGCAGTACTTC.

The V gene is TRBV28, the J gene TRBJ1-1; TRBD1 matches at 8 bases. The CDR3 runs to 16 residues. J gave up 6 bases and V 5 bases, and 14 bases lay outside the gene matches. Germline loops: CDR1 MDHEN, CDR2 SYDVKM. The CDR3 loop is CASSTNSRGRLAEAFF. CDR3 nucleotide sequence: TGTGCCAGCAGTACAAACTCCAGGGGGCGCTTGGCTGAAGCTTTCTTT. The complete variable domain, with remaining parts taken from reference TRBV28 and TRBJ1-1, reads DVKVTQSSRYLVKRTGEKVFLECVQDMDHENMFWYRQDPGLGLRLIYFSYDVKMKEKGDIPEGYSVSREKKERFSLILESASTNQTSMYLCASSTNSRGRLAEAFFGQGTRLTVV.

The chain links TRBV9 to TRBJ1-5, with a possible D match to TRBD1 (6 bases). The CDR3 consists of 14 residues. V lost 6 bases and J 3 bases, leaving 13 bases between the germline ends. In germline, CDR1 is SGDLS, CDR2 YYNGEE. The CDR3 DNA reads TGTGCCAGCAATGGGGGGGCAACCAATCAGCCCCAGCATTTT. Its protein is CASNGGATNQPQHF.

This chain joins TRBV19 and TRBJ2-1; the D gene is possibly TRBD1 (5 bases). The CDR3 is 16 amino acids. Germline CDR1 reads LNHDA; CDR2 reads SQIVND (reference sequence). Trimming removed 3 bases from V and 7 bases from J, with 19 bases in between. CDR3 region: CASSMYGRGLWNEQFF. The DNA for the CDR3 is TGTGCCAGTAGTATGTATGGTAGGGGATTATGGAATGAGCAGTTCTTC.

The chain employs TRBV7-6 and TRBJ2-1, with 9 positions matching TRBD1. Germline trimming cut 6 bases from V and 6 bases from J; bases unmatched to any gene: 6. Per germline, CDR1 SGHVS and CDR2 FNYEAQ. The CDR3 has 14 residues. The CDR3 spells CASSRDRERNEQFF. The CDR3 region has the DNA TGTGCCAGCAGTCGGGACAGGGAACGCAATGAGCAGTTCTTC.